What follows are 30 T cell receptor beta chains derived from one specimen sequenced in a study of blood T cell repertoires in COVID-19. Profiling relied on immunoSEQ multiplex PCR, and the TCRdb table lists in-frame clones only, not all of them. The table records some 240,000 clones, roughly 89% of them present only once. The sequencing sample was made of peripheral blood. These receptors all stem from a man aged 55 to 70 who had recovered from COVID-19.

The chain carries TRBV6-5 and TRBJ2-7; TRBD1 is a possible D gene (6 bases). Germline-derived CDR1 and CDR2 are MNHEY and SVGAGI. This CDR3 comprises 16 residues. With 4 bases removed from V and 2 bases from J, the gap between germline ends came to 18 bases. CDR3 loop: CASSSLGDNRPYEQYF. CDR3 nucleotide sequence: TGTGCCAGCAGTTCCCTAGGGGACAATCGGCCCTACGAGCAGTACTTC.

The chain has TRBV7-2 and TRBJ1-5; perhaps TRBD1 as D (5 bases). This CDR3 contains 15 residues. V lost 2 bases and J 2 bases, leaving 10 bases between the germline ends. Germline V gives CDR1 SGHTA, CDR2 FQGNSA. The CDR3 DNA is TGTGCCAGCAGCTTAAGCCGCAGGGGCAATCAGCCCCAGCATTTT. It codes for CASSLSRRGNQPQHF.

The chain combines TRBV7-2 with TRBJ2-4, with 10 bases that match TRBD2. The CDR3 is 14 residues long. Per germline, CDR1 SGHTA and CDR2 FQGNSA. V dropped 5 bases and J dropped 7; count of bases not matched to a gene: 5. The CDR3 nucleotides are TGTGCCAGCAGCAAAACGGGACTAGCGAACATTCAGTACTTC. Protein product: CASSKTGLANIQYF.

This chain connects TRBV9 to TRBJ1-6, with unresolved D. V lost 0 bases, J lost 9 bases, and 22 bases lay in between. CDR1 is SGDLS and CDR2 is YYNGEE in the germline V gene. This CDR3 is 18 amino acids long. The CDR3 here is CASSVVPTAGLLGSPLHF. The CDR3 DNA reads TGTGCCAGCAGCGTAGTCCCGACGGCGGGTCTTTTAGGTTCACCCCTCCACTTT.

The gene calls are TRBV11-2 and TRBJ2-7, with 13 bases lining up with TRBD2. CDR1 and CDR2 (germline): SGHAT, FQNNGV. The trim removed 4 bases at V and 3 bases at J, leaving 3 bases unmatched. This CDR3 contains 15 residues. Here the CDR3 reads CASSWGLAGNYEQYF. For the CDR3, the DNA is TGTGCCAGCAGCTGGGGACTAGCGGGGAACTACGAGCAGTACTTC.

Concerning this clone: The sample holds other DNA sequences that translate to the same CDR3. The V and J genes are TRBV7-2 and TRBJ2-7; 9 positions match TRBD1. Germline lookup yields CDR1 SGHTA and CDR2 FQGNSA. There are 15 residues in the CDR3. V was pared by 4 bases and J by 3 bases, with 7 bases of the junction left unmatched. CDR3 loop: CASSSDGQGLYEQYF. The CDR3 DNA sequence: TGTGCCAGCAGCTCCGATGGACAGGGGCTCTACGAGCAGTACTTC. The complete variable domain, with remaining parts taken from reference TRBV7-2 and TRBJ2-7, reads GAGVSQSPSNKVTEKGKDVELRCDPISGHTALYWYRQSLGQGLEFLIYFQGNSAPDKSGLPSDRFSAERTGGSVSTLTIQRTQQEDSAVYLCASSSDGQGLYEQYFGPGTRLTVT.

The rearrangement uses TRBV27 and TRBJ1-2; the D is unclear. Germline V gene sequence: CDR1 MNHEY, CDR2 SMNVEV (reference sequence). The CDR3 has 14 amino acids. V was cut by 5 bases and J by 5 bases, with 15 bases left in between. CDR3: CASSEGREEYGYTF. The CDR3 DNA is TGTGCCAGCAGTGAAGGACGGGAGGAGTATGGCTACACCTTC.

The chain links TRBV11-3 to TRBJ2-1, with 9 positions matching TRBD1. Germline CDR1 and CDR2: SGHNT and YENEEA. With 4 bases clipped from V and 5 bases from J, the junction kept 6 bases outside the gene matches. This CDR3 has 15 amino acids. The CDR3 sequence is CASSSGTGSNNEQFF. The CDR3 region has the DNA TGTGCCAGCAGCTCCGGGACAGGGTCTAACAATGAGCAGTTCTTC.

This clone was detected only a few times. The gene calls are TRBV7-6 and TRBJ1-5; tentative D call: TRBD1 (5 bases). Germline CDR1 is SGHVS and CDR2 is FNYEAQ. The CDR3 loop spans 15 amino acids. V was shortened by 4 bases and J by 6 bases, with 16 bases between the two germline ends. CDR3 sequence reads: CASSSNSGVGQPQHF. DNA of the CDR3: TGTGCCAGCAGCTCAAATTCGGGGGTTGGTCAGCCCCAGCATTTT.

This chain joins TRBV27 and TRBJ2-1; TRBD2 aligns across 10 bases. The CDR3 runs 16 residues. V shed 1 base and J 4 bases; nucleotides not matched to a gene: 4. Germline-derived CDR1 and CDR2 are MNHEY and SMNVEV (reference sequence). The CDR3 coding sequence is TGTGCCAGCAGTTTATTAGCGGGAGGTGGGTACAATGAGCAGTTCTTC. It yields the protein CASSLLAGGGYNEQFF.

The chain employs TRBV5-4 and TRBJ2-3; TRBD2 matches at 9 bases. The CDR3 length is 16 residues. Trimming removed 0 bases from V and 5 bases from J; junction bases left unmatched: 7. Germline V lookup: CDR1 SGHNT, CDR2 YYREEE (reference sequence). The CDR3 loop reads CASSLVLRGGRDTQYF. The CDR3, as DNA: TGTGCCAGCAGCTTGGTGCTGCGGGGGGGTCGAGATACGCAGTATTTT.

The chain combines TRBV2 with TRBJ1-2; D not certain. The CDR3 has 11 residues. Trimming stripped 4 bases from V and 8 bases from J, with 8 bases between. Germline loops: CDR1 SNHLY, CDR2 FYNNEI. For the CDR3, the DNA is TGTGCCAGCAGTGGAGGCGGCGGCTACACCTTC. Its protein is CASSGGGGYTF.

The V call is TRBV24-1, the J call TRBJ2-3; TRBD1 agrees at 9 bases. The CDR3 runs to 15 residues. Unmatched junction bases numbered 3, after V lost 2 bases and J lost 4 bases. Per the germline V gene, CDR1 is KGHDR and CDR2 is SFDVKD. This CDR3 reads CATSDSRDRADTQYF. CDR3 bases: TGTGCCACCAGTGATTCCCGGGACAGGGCAGATACGCAGTATTTT.

This clone was seen only a few times. This chain connects TRBV7-8 to TRBJ1-1; tentative D call: TRBD1 (5 bases). Trimming shortened V by 2 bases and J by 10 bases, and 17 bases separated the two germline ends. Germline V gene sequence: CDR1 SGHVS, CDR2 FQNEAQ. The CDR3 runs to 14 residues. The CDR3 DNA reads as TGTGCCAGCAGCTTAAAGAGGACGGACACCAGAGCTTTCTTT. It specifies CASSLKRTDTRAFF. Drawing the rest from reference TRBV7-8 and TRBJ1-1, the complete variable domain is GAGVSQSPRYKVAKRGQDVALRCDPISGHVSLFWYQQALGQGPEFLTYFQNEAQLDKSGLPSDRFFAERPEGSVSTLKIQRTQQEDSAVYLCASSLKRTDTRAFFGQGTRLTVV.

The chain links TRBV19 to TRBJ1-4; D remains ambiguous. Germline values: CDR1 LNHDA, CDR2 SQIVND (reference sequence). V was trimmed by 6 bases and J by 1 base, leaving 12 bases between them. The length of the CDR3 is 15 residues. CDR3 loop: CASSTQTRTNEKLFF. DNA for the CDR3: TGTGCCAGTAGCACCCAGACAAGAACTAATGAAAAACTGTTTTTT.

DNA for the CDR3: TGTGCCAGCAGTGAACTAGCGGGGTACAATGAGCAGTTCTTC. It translates to CASSELAGYNEQFF. This chain connects TRBV2 to TRBJ2-1, with 9 bases matching TRBD2. The CDR3 has 14 amino acids. Germline V gives CDR1 SNHLY, CDR2 FYNNEI. V was clipped by 2 bases and J by 4 bases; unmatched bases: 0.

This clone was recorded once. The chain uses TRBV5-8 and TRBJ2-3; 13 nucleotides match TRBD2. CDR3 length: 16 residues. The germline V gene has CDR1 SGHTS and CDR2 YDEGEE. The V and J ends lost 4 bases and 3 bases, in that order; junction bases with no gene match: 5. CDR3 protein: CASSRTSGSKTDTQYF. The CDR3 coding sequence is TGTGCCAGCAGCCGGACTAGCGGGAGTAAGACAGATACGCAGTATTTT.

In DNA form, the CDR3 reads TGTGCCACCAGCAGAGGAGGGCAGGCCCGGGGCTACACCTTC. As protein: CATSRGGQARGYTF. The chain uses TRBV15 and TRBJ1-2; no clear D. The CDR3 loop spans 14 amino acids. Germline V CDR1 and CDR2: LNHNV, YYDKDF (reference sequence). Trimming took 1 base from V and 8 from J, leaving 14 bases between them.

This chain links TRBV5-4 with TRBJ2-2, with 8 bases aligning to TRBD2. J gave up 3 bases and V 2 bases, and 6 bases lay outside the gene matches. The CDR3 extends over 16 amino acids. Per germline, CDR1 SGHNT and CDR2 YYREEE (reference sequence). The CDR3 loop is CASSFVTGGYTGELFF. The CDR3 DNA is TGTGCCAGCAGCTTTGTGACGGGGGGGTACACCGGGGAGCTGTTTTTT.

This chain links TRBV10-3 with TRBJ2-1, with TRBD1 matching over 12 bases. The CDR3 totals 13 residues. Germline CDR1 ENHRY, CDR2 SYGVKD. V shed 6 bases, J shed 8 bases, and the junction held 2 bases outside the gene matches. DNA of the CDR3: TGTGCCATCAGAGGGACAGGGGGCTATGAGCAGTTCTTC. The encoded protein is CAIRGTGGYEQFF.

The J gene is TRBJ2-7, the V gene TRBV6-5, with D unclear. Germline V gene sequence: CDR1 MNHEY, CDR2 SVGAGI. V was shortened by 6 bases and J by 2 bases, with 8 bases between the two germline ends. This CDR3 spans 12 amino acids. The CDR3 coding sequence is TGTGCCAGCAGGACAAGGCCCTACGAGCAGTACTTC. Translation: CASRTRPYEQYF.

The chain links TRBV7-9 to TRBJ1-5; D unclear. Germline V gene lookup returns CDR1 SEHNR and CDR2 FQNEAQ (reference sequence). V gave up 1 base and J gave up 4 bases, with 8 bases separating them. This CDR3 region has 14 residues. The CDR3 reads CASSLGGYNQPQHF. The CDR3, as DNA: TGTGCCAGCAGCTTAGGAGGGTATAATCAGCCCCAGCATTTT.

This chain connects TRBV6-5 to TRBJ2-7, with D tentatively TRBD1 (6 bases). The V end lost 4 bases, the J end lost 3 bases, and 13 bases lay between the germline ends. The CDR3 is 14 amino acids. Germline CDR1 and CDR2: MNHEY and SVGAGI. CDR3 bases: TGTGCCAGCAGTTCCACCGGGACACTCTACGAGCAGTACTTC. This sequence encodes CASSSTGTLYEQYF.

This clone was seen once. The chain employs TRBV7-8 and TRBJ1-6, with TRBD1 matching 8 bases. The CDR3 runs to 16 residues. CDR1 and CDR2 from the germline V gene are SGHVS and FQNEAQ. Germline trimming cut 5 bases from V and 8 bases from J; bases unmatched to any gene: 11. The CDR3: CASSLTPGQVYSPLHF. The CDR3 DNA follows: TGTGCCAGCAGCCTTACTCCGGGACAGGTTTATTCACCCCTCCACTTT.

The chain carries TRBV14 and TRBJ2-3; TRBD2 might be the D (6 bases). CDR1 SGHDN and CDR2 FVKESK come from the germline V gene. V lost 6 bases to trimming and J lost 3 bases, with 13 bases between them. The CDR3 has 14 amino acids. The CDR3 sequence is CASRRTGVTDTQYF. CDR3 bases: TGTGCCAGCAGACGTACGGGGGTGACAGATACGCAGTATTTT.

The rearrangement uses TRBV15 and TRBJ2-1; 7 nucleotides agree with TRBD2. Germline V gene lookup returns CDR1 LNHNV and CDR2 YYDKDF (reference sequence). The V segment lost 0 bases and the J segment 6 bases; nucleotides outside the gene matches: 5. There are 15 residues in the CDR3. As DNA, the CDR3 is TGTGCCACCAGCAGAGAGCTAGCGGTTCTCAATGAGCAGTTCTTC. This translates into CATSRELAVLNEQFF.

The chain joins TRBV10-3 to TRBJ1-2, with D unresolved. V lost 0 bases, J lost 2 bases, and 13 bases lay in between. The CDR3 is 16 residues long. Germline CDR1 ENHRY, CDR2 SYGVKD. The CDR3 region has the DNA TGTGCCATCAGTGAGTCGAGGCCGGGAAGAAACTATGGCTACACCTTC. As protein: CAISESRPGRNYGYTF.

This chain joins TRBV12-3 or TRBV12-4 and TRBJ2-1; unclear D gene. The CDR3 has 13 amino acids. Trimming took off 2 bases at V and 10 bases at J, with 12 bases between the two ends. The CDR3 loop is CASSLRLALEQFF. The CDR3 coding sequence is TGTGCCAGCAGTTTAAGGTTAGCACTCGAGCAGTTCTTC.

This clone appeared a few times. This sequence joins TRBV7-2 and TRBJ2-7; 8 bases agree with TRBD1. The CDR3 spans 17 residues. Germline CDR1 and CDR2: SGHTA and FQGNSA. With 5 bases clipped from V and 3 bases from J, the junction kept 15 bases outside the gene matches. CDR3 region: CASSPSGWGQEDYEQYF. The CDR3 coding sequence is TGTGCCAGCAGCCCATCAGGGTGGGGACAGGAAGACTACGAGCAGTACTTC.

The rearrangement uses TRBV29-1 and TRBJ1-5; 8 positions agree with TRBD1. The germline gives CDR1 SQVTM, CDR2 ANQGSEA. J gave up 7 bases and V 6 bases, and 8 bases lay outside the gene matches. This CDR3 is 13 amino acids long. Here the CDR3 DNA reads TGCAGCGTCACGACAGGGGATGGGCAGCCCCAGCATTTT. Protein: CSVTTGDGQPQHF.